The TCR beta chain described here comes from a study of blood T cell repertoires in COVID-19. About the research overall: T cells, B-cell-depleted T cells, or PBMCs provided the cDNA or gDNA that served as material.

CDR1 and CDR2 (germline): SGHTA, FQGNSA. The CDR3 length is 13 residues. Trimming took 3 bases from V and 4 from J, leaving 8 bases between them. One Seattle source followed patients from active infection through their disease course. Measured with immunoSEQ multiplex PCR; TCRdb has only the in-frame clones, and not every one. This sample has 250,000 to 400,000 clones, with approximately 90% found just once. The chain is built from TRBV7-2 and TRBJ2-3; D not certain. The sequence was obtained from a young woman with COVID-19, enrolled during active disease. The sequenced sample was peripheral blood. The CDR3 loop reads CASSFFYADTQYF. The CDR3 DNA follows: TGTGCCAGCAGCTTCTTCTATGCAGATACGCAGTATTTT.